This TCR beta chain was sequenced during a study of blood T cell repertoires in COVID-19. Overall study: COVID-19 samples from acute and convalescent phases originated in the United States, Italy and Spain. T cells, B-cell-depleted T cells, or PBMCs supplied cDNA or gDNA.

The CDR3 has 15 amino acids. V was shortened by 1 base and J by 1 base, with 11 bases between the two germline ends. The germline V gene encodes CDR1 MNHNS and CDR2 SASEGT. Per the original methods: The authors estimated nucleated cell counts from reference gene primer amplification. TCRdb's table, derived via immunoSEQ multiplex PCR, lists solely in-frame clones and lacks some. D and trimming were read from the DNA, whereas the V and J calls and clone size are those reported in that table. The table has tens of thousands of clones, over 65% seen once. The rearrangement links TRBV6-1 to TRBJ2-7; a weak D match, TRBD2 (6 bases). This sequence was found in a human donor in a cohort sampled during active COVID-19. Input material: peripheral blood. The CDR3 sequence: CASSEGLVGSYEQYF. As DNA, the CDR3 is TGTGCCAGCAGTGAAGGACTAGTGGGTTCCTACGAGCAGTACTTC.